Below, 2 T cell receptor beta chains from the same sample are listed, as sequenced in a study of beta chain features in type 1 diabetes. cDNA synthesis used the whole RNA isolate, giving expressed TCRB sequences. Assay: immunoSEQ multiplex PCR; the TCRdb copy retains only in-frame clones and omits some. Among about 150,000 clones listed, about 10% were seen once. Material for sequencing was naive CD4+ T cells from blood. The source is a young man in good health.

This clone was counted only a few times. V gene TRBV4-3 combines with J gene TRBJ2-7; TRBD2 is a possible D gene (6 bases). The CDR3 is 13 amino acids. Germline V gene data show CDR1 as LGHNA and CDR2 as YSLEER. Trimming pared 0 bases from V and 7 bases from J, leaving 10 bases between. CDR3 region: CASSQELGGEQYF. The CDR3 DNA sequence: TGCGCCAGCAGCCAAGAGTTGGGGGGTGAGCAGTACTTC.

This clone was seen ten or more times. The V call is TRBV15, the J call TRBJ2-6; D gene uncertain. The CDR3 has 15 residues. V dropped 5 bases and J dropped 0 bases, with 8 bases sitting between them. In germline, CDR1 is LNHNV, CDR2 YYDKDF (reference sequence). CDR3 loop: CATSRQLSGANVLTF. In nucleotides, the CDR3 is TGTGCCACCAGCCGTCAACTCTCTGGGGCCAACGTCCTGACTTTC.